This T cell receptor beta chain was recovered during a study of cytomegalovirus exposure and HLA in healthy donors. Findings of the study overall: In a later analysis, TCR beta V- and J-gene trimming showed a link to a missense DCLRE1C variant. A later analysis, which compared TCR beta chains of equal frequency, found the HLA-associated ones more clonally expanded. Presence/absence analyses treated sequencing depth as roughly uniform across donors.

It was with 60 Vbeta and 13 Jbeta primers that the PCR ran. Here immunoSEQ multiplex PCR was the method, and the copy in TCRdb shows in-frame clones only, minus some. The data show roughly 98,000 clones, 62% seen once. Germline CDR1 reads LNHDA; CDR2 reads SQIVND (reference sequence). V lost 7 bases to trimming and J lost 2 bases; unmatched junction nucleotides: 4. This CDR3 has 13 residues. Points on this clone: As yet, its antigen is unknown.

The TCR comes from a young woman in good health and CMV-seropositive. V and J are TRBV19 and TRBJ1-2; TRBD1 agrees at 7 bases. The sample was PBMCs. Here the CDR3 DNA reads TGTGCCAGTACTCCGACAGGGAACTATGGCTACACCTTC. Protein product: CASTPTGNYGYTF.